Below are 26 T cell receptor beta chains sequenced from a single sample in a study of cytomegalovirus exposure and HLA in healthy donors (dated by TCRdb to the late 2010s). The library was generated by the immunoSEQ multiplex PCR assay. For the multiplex PCR, a mixture combining 60 forward primers for TCR Vbeta segments and 13 reverse primers for TCR Jbeta segments was used. In TCRdb, the immuneACCESS table is reduced to in-frame sequences with V and J assigned. These tables do not hold every clone; where another copy was compared, an unresolved V gene accounts for under half, and the others remain unexplained. The sample records about 150,000 clones, 60% to 80% of which are singletons. The ten largest clones represent approximately 1.5% of the sample. Sequencing input: PBMCs. These receptors all stem from a male donor in good health and CMV-seronegative.

The rearrangement joins TRBV6-5 to TRBJ1-2; 8 bases map to TRBD1. This CDR3 is 12 amino acids long. V lost 6 bases to trimming and J lost 8 bases; unmatched junction nucleotides: 5. Germline CDR1 and CDR2: MNHEY and SVGAGI. The CDR3 DNA sequence: TGTGCCAGCAGGACAGGGGCGGGAGGCTACACCTTC. Its translation is CASRTGAGGYTF.

For the CDR3, the DNA is TGTGCCAGTAGTCCGATCAAGGGAGGGGGGGAGTTCTTC. This codes for CASSPIKGGGEFF. V usage is TRBV19 and J usage is TRBJ2-1; perhaps TRBD2 as D (7 bases). Per germline, CDR1 LNHDA and CDR2 SQIVND (reference sequence). Deletions cut 5 bases from V and 14 bases from J, with 19 bases between. This CDR3 has 13 amino acids.

This chain joins TRBV9 and TRBJ1-5; D perhaps matches TRBD1 (6 bases). The germline V and J ends were trimmed by 4 bases and 1 base, with 9 bases remaining between them. There are 14 residues in the CDR3. The germline gives CDR1 SGDLS, CDR2 YYNGEE. The CDR3, as DNA: TGTGCCAGCAGCCCAGGACAGAGCAATCAGCCCCAGCATTTT. Translation: CASSPGQSNQPQHF. The complete variable domain, with remaining parts taken from reference TRBV9 and TRBJ1-5, reads DSGVTQTPKHLITATGQRVTLRCSPRSGDLSVYWYQQSLDQGLQFLIQYYNGEERAKGNILERFSAQQFPDLHSELNLSSLELGDSALYFCASSPGQSNQPQHFGDGTRLSIL.

This clone was seen once. The V gene is TRBV19, the J gene TRBJ2-1, with 14 bases fitting TRBD2. V lost 9 bases to trimming and J lost 7 bases; unmatched junction nucleotides: 5. The CDR3 totals 14 residues. The germline V gene has CDR1 LNHDA and CDR2 SQIVND (reference sequence). The CDR3 DNA sequence: TGTGCCAGCAGACTAGCGGGAGGGCCTAATGAGCAGTTCTTC. The encoded protein is CASRLAGGPNEQFF.

This chain links TRBV6-1 with TRBJ1-5, with D unresolved. Germline CDR1 reads MNHNS; CDR2 reads SASEGT. The CDR3 is 16 residues long. Trimming left V 3 bases short and J 0 bases short, with 12 bases between. The CDR3 DNA sequence: TGTGCCAGCAGTGAGCCTCGGCGGGTTAGCAATCAGCCCCAGCATTTT. This codes for CASSEPRRVSNQPQHF.

The chain uses TRBV6-5 and TRBJ1-5; D might be TRBD1 (5 bases). With 0 bases removed from V and 1 base from J, the gap between germline ends came to 7 bases. CDR3 length: 15 residues. Germline V lookup: CDR1 MNHEY, CDR2 SVGAGI. The CDR3 DNA follows: TGTGCCAGCAGTTACTCAGGGGTGAGCAATCAGCCCCAGCATTTT. Translation gives CASSYSGVSNQPQHF.

This rearrangement joins TRBV27 to TRBJ2-1; TRBD1 matches 7 bases. Germline CDR1 reads MNHEY; CDR2 reads SMNVEV (reference sequence). This CDR3 is built from 17 residues. J was trimmed by 5 bases and V by 2 bases; bases with no gene match: 12. CDR3 loop: CASSLPRGLAGDNEQFF. The CDR3 DNA is TGTGCCAGCAGTTTACCGAGGGGGCTAGCCGGAGACAATGAGCAGTTCTTC.

The chain combines TRBV27 with TRBJ2-7; the match to TRBD1 covers 8 bases. Trimming removed 4 bases from V and 6 bases from J; junction bases left unmatched: 2. CDR1 and CDR2 (germline): MNHEY, SMNVEV (reference sequence). There are 12 residues in the CDR3. DNA for the CDR3: TGTGCCAGCAGTTCCCAGGGGGCCGAGCAGTACTTC. It is translated as CASSSQGAEQYF.

The genes are TRBV7-8 and TRBJ2-7, with 11 bases that match TRBD1. With V trimmed by 1 base and J by 5 bases, 1 base remained unmatched. CDR3 length: 14 residues. CDR1 is SGHVS, CDR2 FQNEAQ, per germline. CDR3 protein: CASSLGTGGNEQYF. DNA for the CDR3: TGTGCCAGCAGCTTAGGGACAGGGGGCAACGAGCAGTACTTC.

There are a few counts of this clone. The rearrangement links TRBV4-1 to TRBJ2-1; 10 bases line up with TRBD2. J was trimmed by 6 bases and V by 0 bases; bases with no gene match: 8. Germline CDR1 MGHRA, CDR2 YSYEKL. The CDR3 consists of 17 residues. CDR3 in DNA: TGCGCCAGCAGCCAAGATACGGCTAGCGGGAGCTTCAATGAGCAGTTCTTC. Translated: CASSQDTASGSFNEQFF.

This chain joins TRBV6-5 and TRBJ1-4; 7 bases match TRBD1. Germline CDR1 MNHEY, CDR2 SVGAGI. The CDR3 loop spans 14 amino acids. The V and J ends lost 2 bases and 6 bases, in that order; junction bases with no gene match: 3. The CDR3 DNA reads TGTGCCAGCAGTTACCGAGGGGGCGATGAAAAACTGTTTTTT. It specifies CASSYRGGDEKLFF.

This clone was recorded a few times. The chain has TRBV4-3 and TRBJ1-6; D unclear. This CDR3 has 15 residues. Per germline, CDR1 LGHNA and CDR2 YSLEER. The germline V and J ends were trimmed by 3 bases and 6 bases, with 12 bases remaining between them. In nucleotides, the CDR3 is TGCGCCAGCAGCCAGTATGAGGGCCTTAATTCACCCCTCCACTTT. Translated, it gives CASSQYEGLNSPLHF.

This clone was seen once. The chain combines TRBV6-5 with TRBJ2-7; the D gene is possibly TRBD2 (5 bases). Germline CDR1 and CDR2: MNHEY and SVGAGI. The V end lost 2 bases, the J end lost 1 base, and 9 bases lay between the germline ends. The CDR3 extends over 14 amino acids. The CDR3, as DNA: TGTGCCAGCAGTTACACCGAGGGTTCCTACGAGCAGTACTTC. Encoded protein: CASSYTEGSYEQYF.

The V gene is TRBV4-3, the J gene TRBJ2-5; the match to TRBD2 covers 8 bases. V gave up 2 bases and J gave up 5 bases; unmatched junction bases: 10. This CDR3 comprises 16 residues. CDR1 is LGHNA, CDR2 YSLEER, per germline. Here the CDR3 DNA reads TGCGCCAGCAGCCAATCGGGTAGCGGGATTGGGGAGACCCAGTACTTC. Its protein is CASSQSGSGIGETQYF.

This chain connects TRBV5-4 to TRBJ2-5; 7 bases align to TRBD1. The V and J ends lost 5 bases and 4 bases, in that order; junction bases with no gene match: 11. The CDR3 is 15 residues long. Germline CDR1 reads SGHNT; CDR2 reads YYREEE (reference sequence). CDR3: CASRMTGTAGETQYF. CDR3 in DNA: TGTGCCAGCAGAATGACCGGGACAGCAGGAGAGACCCAGTACTTC.

V is TRBV9 and J is TRBJ2-1, with TRBD2 matching 15 bases. CDR3 size: 15 residues. Germline V CDR1 and CDR2: SGDLS, YYNGEE. V gave up 0 bases and J gave up 10 bases; unmatched junction bases: 2. The CDR3 here is CASSVVGLAGGEQFF. The CDR3 coding sequence is TGTGCCAGCAGCGTAGTAGGACTAGCGGGAGGGGAGCAGTTCTTC.

CDR3 sequence: CAWSVSASGQPQHF. The CDR3 coding sequence is TGTGCCTGGAGTGTAAGTGCTTCCGGGCAGCCCCAGCATTTT. The chain employs TRBV30 and TRBJ1-5; D gene uncertain. V lost 0 bases, J lost 7 bases, and 13 bases lay in between. The CDR3 is 14 amino acids. Germline CDR1 reads GTSNPN; CDR2 reads SVGIG (reference sequence). The whole variable domain, filled in from reference TRBV30 and TRBJ1-5, reads SQTIHQWPATLVQPVGSPLSLECTVEGTSNPNLYWYRQAAGRGLQLLFYSVGIGQISSEVPQNLSASRPQDRQFILSSKKLLLSDSGFYLCAWSVSASGQPQHFGDGTRLSIL.

The J gene is TRBJ2-4, the V gene TRBV4-3, with D tentatively TRBD2 (6 bases). The ends were cut back, 2 bases at V and 2 bases at J, with 16 bases in the middle. Germline lookup yields CDR1 LGHNA and CDR2 YSLEER. The CDR3 runs to 17 residues. CDR3: CASSQWGEGDSKNIQYF. CDR3 sequence (DNA): TGCGCCAGCAGCCAATGGGGGGAAGGGGATTCCAAAAACATTCAGTACTTC.

This clone was seen only once. DNA of the CDR3: TGTGCCTGGAGTGTTCTCCCGAACACTGAAGCTTTCTTT. Encoded protein: CAWSVLPNTEAFF. The V gene is TRBV30, the J gene TRBJ1-1, with unresolved D. CDR3 length: 13 amino acids. Trimming removed 0 bases at V and 1 base at J, with 6 bases between. Per the germline V gene, CDR1 is GTSNPN and CDR2 is SVGIG (reference sequence).

To note about this clone: Other DNA sequences in this sample translate to the same CDR3. The gene calls are TRBV28 and TRBJ2-7; D call uncertain. CDR3 size: 12 residues. Per germline, CDR1 MDHEN and CDR2 SYDVKM. The V end lost 6 bases, the J end lost 0 bases, and 6 bases lay between the germline ends. In nucleotides, the CDR3 is TGTGCCAGCAGCTCCAGCTCCTACGAGCAGTACTTC. As protein: CASSSSSYEQYF.

This rearrangement joins TRBV5-5 to TRBJ1-2; TRBD1 aligns across 8 bases. Per the germline V gene, CDR1 is SGHKS and CDR2 is YYEKEE (reference sequence). This CDR3 is 12 amino acids long. V gave up 3 bases and J gave up 5 bases; unmatched junction bases: 0. This CDR3 is CASSWTGYGYTF. CDR3 nucleotide sequence: TGTGCCAGCAGCTGGACAGGGTATGGCTACACCTTC. The full variable domain, with the rest looked up from reference TRBV5-5 and TRBJ1-2, is DAGVTQSPTHLIKTRGQQVTLRCSPISGHKSVSWYQQVLGQGPQFIFQYYEKEERGRGNFPDRFSARQFPNYSSELNVNALLLGDSALYLCASSWTGYGYTFGSGTRLTVV.

This chain links TRBV5-1 with TRBJ1-1; D unclear. V lost 7 bases, J lost 1 base, and 17 bases lay in between. This CDR3 is built from 15 residues. CDR1 and CDR2 from the germline V gene are SGHRS and YFSETQ. The CDR3 nucleotides are TGCGCCAGCGCCTCTTCGGCGGAGAGGAACACTGAAGCTTTCTTT. Translation gives CASASSAERNTEAFF.

This chain uses TRBV19 with TRBJ1-1, with D tentatively TRBD1 (6 bases). V dropped 9 bases and J dropped 4 bases, with 18 bases sitting between them. The germline CDR1 and CDR2 sequences are LNHDA and SQIVND (reference sequence). This CDR3 spans 14 amino acids. The CDR3 sequence: CASDYTGSGTEAFF. CDR3 sequence (DNA): TGTGCCAGCGACTACACAGGGAGTGGCACTGAAGCTTTCTTT.

The chain recombines TRBV29-1 with TRBJ2-6; D is undetermined. The CDR3 consists of 15 residues. The V gene lost 4 bases and the J gene lost 0 bases, with 10 bases spanning the gap. Germline lookup yields CDR1 SQVTM and CDR2 ANQGSEA. The CDR3 nucleotides read TGCAGCGTTGCCCTTCCGAGCTCTGGGGCCAACGTCCTGACTTTC. It codes for CSVALPSSGANVLTF.

This clone has only one observation. The J gene is TRBJ2-2, the V gene TRBV6-9; TRBD1 aligns across 8 bases. The CDR3 consists of 17 residues. Looked up from germline, CDR1 is MNHGY and CDR2 is SVAAGI. V gave up 4 bases and J gave up 0 bases; unmatched junction bases: 7. CDR3 amino acids: CASSSGTGKANTGELFF. CDR3 in DNA: TGTGCCAGCAGTTCCGGGACAGGCAAAGCGAACACCGGGGAGCTGTTTTTT.

The chain employs TRBV7-9 and TRBJ1-1; D perhaps matches TRBD1 (6 bases). Germline V gene sequence: CDR1 SEHNR, CDR2 FQNEAQ (reference sequence). The CDR3 contains 14 residues. V shed 5 bases and J shed 1 base, with 11 bases lying between them. CDR3 bases: TGTGCCAGCAGCCAACAACAGGGGAACACTGAAGCTTTCTTT. Amino acids: CASSQQQGNTEAFF.